The T cell receptor beta chain under discussion was sequenced for a study of T cell responses to AZD1222 COVID-19 vaccine. General study points: Most donors were white British, females outnumbered males, and clonal diversity was possibly underestimated.

Pooled together were second doses at about 4 or about 12 weeks. V lost 4 bases to trimming and J lost 5 bases; unmatched junction nucleotides: 12. CDR3 length: 16 residues. The germline V gene has CDR1 MGHDK and CDR2 SYGVNS. Only one count was recorded for this clone. The antigen remains unidentified. The table came from immunoSEQ multiplex PCR; TCRdb's copy has only in-frame clones and leaves some out. In the table there are roughly 130,000 clones, roughly 92% of which are singletons. This clonotype was sampled from an adult who received the AZD1222 COVID-19 vaccine. The material was peripheral blood, obtained 28 days after the second AZD1222 dose. This chain joins TRBV25-1 and TRBJ1-2; 8 positions match TRBD1. CDR3 sequence: CASSALTGGEPYGYTF. CDR3 DNA: TGTGCCAGCAGTGCCTTAACAGGGGGTGAGCCATATGGCTACACCTTC.